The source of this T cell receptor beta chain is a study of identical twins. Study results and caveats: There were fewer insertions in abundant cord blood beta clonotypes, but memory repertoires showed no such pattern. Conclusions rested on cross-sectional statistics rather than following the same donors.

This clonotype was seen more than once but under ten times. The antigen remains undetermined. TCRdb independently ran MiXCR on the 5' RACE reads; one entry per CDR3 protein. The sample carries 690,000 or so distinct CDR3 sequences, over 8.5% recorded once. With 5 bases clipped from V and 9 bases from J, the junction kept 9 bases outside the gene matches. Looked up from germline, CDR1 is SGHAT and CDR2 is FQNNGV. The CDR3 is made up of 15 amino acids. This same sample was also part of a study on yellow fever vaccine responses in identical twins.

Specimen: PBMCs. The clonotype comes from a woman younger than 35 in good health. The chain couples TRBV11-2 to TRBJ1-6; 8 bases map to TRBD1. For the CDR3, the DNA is TGTGCCAGCAGCCCGCGGACAGGGAAGGGTTCACCCCTCCACTTT. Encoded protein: CASSPRTGKGSPLHF.